This T cell receptor (beta chain) was sequenced in a study of cytomegalovirus exposure and HLA in healthy donors. The study ran its PCR with 60 Vbeta and 13 Jbeta primers. The table came from immunoSEQ multiplex PCR; TCRdb's copy has only in-frame clones and leaves some out. This listing includes roughly 100,000 clones. There are 14 residues in the CDR3. CDR1 SQVTM and CDR2 ANQGSEA come from the germline V gene. The trim removed 7 bases at V and 5 bases at J, leaving 12 bases unmatched. Material for sequencing was PBMCs. The clonotype was recovered from a woman in her thirties in good health and CMV-seronegative. The V call is TRBV29-1, the J call TRBJ2-5; TRBD1 matches at 8 bases. CDR3 in amino acids: CSAGRTGLEETQYF. The CDR3 DNA is TGCAGCGCTGGGAGGACAGGGCTAGAGGAGACCCAGTACTTC.